This T cell receptor beta chain was obtained from a study of blood T cell repertoires in COVID-19. On the study more broadly: T cells, B-cell-depleted T cells, or PBMCs provided the cDNA or gDNA that served as material.

Participants, about 18 to 100 years old, spanned 25 or so US areas. Trimming took 1 base from V and 3 from J, leaving 8 bases between them. The CDR3 sequence is 14 residues long. Germline V gives CDR1 SNHLY, CDR2 FYNNEI. Clones were sequenced by immunoSEQ multiplex PCR, and TCRdb holds only the in-frame ones, with some missing. The sample gives over 350,000 clones, roughly 88% of which show up once; 0.95% to 1% is in the top ten. The V call is TRBV2, the J call TRBJ2-3; TRBD1 might be the D (6 bases). Sample: PBMCs or T cells enriched from blood (not recorded which). This sequence originates from a woman aged 25 to 39 with acute COVID-19. The CDR3 DNA sequence: TGTGCCAGCAGTGAAGGTAGGGGGACAGATACGCAGTATTTT. It specifies CASSEGRGTDTQYF.